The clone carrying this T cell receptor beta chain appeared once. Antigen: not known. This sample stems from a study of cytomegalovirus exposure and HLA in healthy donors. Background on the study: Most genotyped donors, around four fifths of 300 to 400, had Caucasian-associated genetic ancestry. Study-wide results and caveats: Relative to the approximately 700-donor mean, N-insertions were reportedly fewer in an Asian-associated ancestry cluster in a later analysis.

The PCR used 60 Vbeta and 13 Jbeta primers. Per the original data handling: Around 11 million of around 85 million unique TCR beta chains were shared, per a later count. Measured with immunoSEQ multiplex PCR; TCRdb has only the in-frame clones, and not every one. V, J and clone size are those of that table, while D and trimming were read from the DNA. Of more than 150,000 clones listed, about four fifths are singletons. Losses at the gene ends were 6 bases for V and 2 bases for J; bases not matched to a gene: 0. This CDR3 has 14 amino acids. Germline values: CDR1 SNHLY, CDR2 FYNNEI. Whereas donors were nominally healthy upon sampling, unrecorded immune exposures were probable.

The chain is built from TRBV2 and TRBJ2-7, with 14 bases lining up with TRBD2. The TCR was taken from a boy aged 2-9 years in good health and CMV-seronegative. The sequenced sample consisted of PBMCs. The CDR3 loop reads CASRGLAGAYEQYF. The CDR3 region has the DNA TGTGCCAGCAGGGGACTAGCGGGGGCCTACGAGCAGTACTTC.